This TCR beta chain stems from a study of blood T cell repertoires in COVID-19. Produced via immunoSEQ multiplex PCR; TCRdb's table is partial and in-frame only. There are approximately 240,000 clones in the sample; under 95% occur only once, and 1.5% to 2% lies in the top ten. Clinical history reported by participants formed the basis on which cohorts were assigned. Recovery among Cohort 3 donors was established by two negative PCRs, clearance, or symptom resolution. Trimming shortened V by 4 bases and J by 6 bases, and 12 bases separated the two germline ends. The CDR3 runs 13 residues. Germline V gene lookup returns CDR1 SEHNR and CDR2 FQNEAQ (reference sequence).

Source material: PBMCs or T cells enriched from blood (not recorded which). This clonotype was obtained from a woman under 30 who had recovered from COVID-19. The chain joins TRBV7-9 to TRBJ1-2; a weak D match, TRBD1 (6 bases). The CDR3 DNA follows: TGTGCCAGCAGCTACCGAGGGGGTAATGGCTACACCTTC. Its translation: CASSYRGGNGYTF.